One sample yielded the 32 T cell receptor beta chains listed below, sequenced in a study of blood T cell repertoires in COVID-19. The method was immunoSEQ multiplex PCR; TCRdb's version includes in-frame clones alone and lacks a portion of them. Seen here are 230,000 or so clones, about four fifths observed once, and the top ten hold approximately 9%. Sequencing used peripheral blood. The receptors here all came from a man aged 40-55 years with active or convalescent COVID-19.

The V and J genes are TRBV5-8 and TRBJ2-7; 11 nucleotides line up with TRBD1. The CDR3 extends over 15 amino acids. Germline V gene data show CDR1 as SGHTS and CDR2 as YDEGEE. V lost 2 bases, J lost 2 bases, and 3 bases stayed unmatched. As DNA, the CDR3 is TGTGCCAGCAGCTTTCCGGGACAGGGGGCCTACGAGCAGTACTTC. Protein sequence: CASSFPGQGAYEQYF. Full variable domain (rest looked up from reference TRBV5-8 and TRBJ2-7): EAGVTQSPTHLIKTRGQQATLRCSPISGHTSVYWYQQALGLGLQFLLWYDEGEERNRGNFPPRFSGRQFPNYSSELNVNALELEDSALYLCASSFPGQGAYEQYFGPGTRLTVT.

This chain uses TRBV9 with TRBJ2-3; the D gene is possibly TRBD1 (6 bases). V lost 3 bases and J lost 1, with 12 bases in between. The length of the CDR3 is 15 residues. Per germline, CDR1 SGDLS and CDR2 YYNGEE. The DNA of the CDR3 is TGTGCCAGCAGCGACGGGGCAGGGGGCACAGATACGCAGTATTTT. It encodes CASSDGAGGTDTQYF. Filled out from reference TRBV9 and TRBJ2-3, the complete variable domain reads DSGVTQTPKHLITATGQRVTLRCSPRSGDLSVYWYQQSLDQGLQFLIQYYNGEERAKGNILERFSAQQFPDLHSELNLSSLELGDSALYFCASSDGAGGTDTQYFGPGTRLTVL.

The V call is TRBV9, the J call TRBJ1-3, with 9 bases identical to TRBD1. Germline V CDR1 and CDR2: SGDLS, YYNGEE. This CDR3 spans 16 amino acids. Trimming cost V 0 bases and J 2 bases; bases outside gene matches: 3. The CDR3, as DNA: TGTGCCAGCAGCGTAGGACGGGACAGGGCTGGAAACACCATATATTTT. Translation gives CASSVGRDRAGNTIYF.

The chain joins TRBV18 to TRBJ1-5; 11 bases fit TRBD1. After removal of 2 bases from V and 1 base from J, the junction contained 1 base not matched to a gene. The CDR3 is 16 amino acids. In germline, CDR1 is KGHSH, CDR2 LQKENI. The CDR3 sequence is CASSPGQGASNQPQHF. Here the CDR3 DNA reads TGTGCCAGCTCACCAGGACAGGGGGCGAGCAATCAGCCCCAGCATTTT.

This rearrangement joins TRBV3-1 (or the pseudogene TRBV3-2) to TRBJ1-1; TRBD1 agrees at 9 bases. This CDR3 contains 16 residues. Germline loops: CDR1 LGHDT, CDR2 YNNKEL (reference sequence). The ends lost 4 bases at V and 4 bases at J; junction bases unmatched: 10. The chain's CDR3 is CASSRIFATGGTEAFF. The CDR3 DNA reads as TGTGCCAGCAGCCGGATTTTTGCGACAGGGGGCACTGAAGCTTTCTTT.

The V call is TRBV4-1, the J call TRBJ1-1, with D maybe TRBD1 (6 bases). V dropped 4 bases and J dropped 1 base, with 10 bases sitting between them. Looked up from germline, CDR1 is MGHRA and CDR2 is YSYEKL. CDR3 length: 14 amino acids. Here the CDR3 DNA reads TGCGCCAGCAGCCGGATGGACAGGAACACTGAAGCTTTCTTT. Its protein is CASSRMDRNTEAFF.

The chain carries TRBV19 and TRBJ1-2; D is undetermined. Trimming stripped 3 bases from V and 9 bases from J, with 17 bases between. CDR1 and CDR2 (germline): LNHDA, SQIVND (reference sequence). This CDR3 is built from 14 residues. The CDR3 sequence is CASSMDSAGFSYTF. DNA for the CDR3: TGTGCCAGTAGTATGGACTCGGCCGGGTTCAGCTACACCTTC.

This chain uses TRBV5-1 with TRBJ1-1; D uncertain. The ends were cut back, 2 bases at V and 0 bases at J, with 5 bases in the middle. CDR3 size: 13 residues. Germline V gene data show CDR1 as SGHRS and CDR2 as YFSETQ. CDR3 sequence: CASSFTMNTEAFF. CDR3 nucleotide sequence: TGCGCCAGCAGCTTCACAATGAACACTGAAGCTTTCTTT.

V and J are TRBV7-9 and TRBJ2-3; 9 bases match TRBD2. The length of the CDR3 is 15 residues. V shed 4 bases and J 2 bases; nucleotides not matched to a gene: 4. Per germline, CDR1 SEHNR and CDR2 FQNEAQ (reference sequence). The CDR3 region is CASSSGLASTDTQYF. CDR3 bases: TGTGCCAGCAGCTCAGGACTAGCGTCCACAGATACGCAGTATTTT.

This clone was seen only a few times. The chain has TRBV2 and TRBJ1-6, with D perhaps matching TRBD1 (6 bases). Trimming removed 1 base at V and 8 bases at J, with 15 bases between. Germline lookup yields CDR1 SNHLY and CDR2 FYNNEI. The length of the CDR3 is 16 residues. The CDR3 DNA reads as TGTGCCAGCAGTGAAGTACTCCTGGGGGCGGATTCACCCCTCCACTTT. Its translation is CASSEVLLGADSPLHF.

This clone came up once. This chain links TRBV5-5 with TRBJ2-5; D gene ambiguous. In germline, CDR1 is SGHKS, CDR2 YYEKEE (reference sequence). The germline V and J ends were trimmed by 2 bases and 3 bases, with 5 bases remaining between them. This CDR3 has 12 residues. The CDR3 DNA sequence: TGTGCCAGCAGCTTTAATGAAGAGACCCAGTACTTC. Translation: CASSFNEETQYF.

The chain recombines TRBV5-1 with TRBJ2-6, with 9 positions matching TRBD1. Germline V gene lookup returns CDR1 SGHRS and CDR2 YFSETQ. Unmatched junction bases numbered 13, after V lost 4 bases and J lost 2 bases. CDR3 length: 19 amino acids. The CDR3 sequence: CASSEGTGFVRTGANVLTF. Written as DNA, the CDR3 is TGCGCCAGCAGCGAAGGGACAGGGTTCGTCAGGACTGGGGCCAACGTCCTGACTTTC.

The rearrangement joins TRBV3-1 (or the pseudogene TRBV3-2) to TRBJ2-1, with a weak D call TRBD1 (6 bases). The CDR3 length is 15 residues. Deletions cut 0 bases from V and 6 bases from J, with 12 bases between. Germline CDR1 reads LGHDT; CDR2 reads YNNKEL (reference sequence). CDR3 loop: CASSQEGAWGNEQFF. DNA for the CDR3: TGTGCCAGCAGCCAAGAGGGGGCATGGGGCAATGAGCAGTTCTTC.

This chain joins TRBV5-1 and TRBJ2-7, with 7 positions matching TRBD2. V lost 1 base to trimming and J lost 7 bases; unmatched junction nucleotides: 2. In germline, CDR1 is SGHRS, CDR2 YFSETQ. CDR3 length: 12 amino acids. This chain's CDR3 is CASSLNSGEQYF. The DNA of the CDR3 is TGCGCCAGCAGCTTGAATAGCGGGGAGCAGTACTTC.

The chain is built from TRBV7-8 and TRBJ2-3; TRBD2 is a possible D gene (5 bases). There are 16 residues in the CDR3. Germline CDR1 reads SGHVS; CDR2 reads FQNEAQ. Between the trimmed V and J ends, which lost 1 base and 2 bases, there was a span of 13 bases. CDR3 bases: TGTGCCAGCAGCTTAGGAAGCGCGGGCTTCACAGATACGCAGTATTTT. Its protein product is CASSLGSAGFTDTQYF.

The rearrangement links TRBV6-5 to TRBJ1-5; no reliable D call. Germline V gene data show CDR1 as MNHEY and CDR2 as SVGAGI. This CDR3 is 15 amino acids long. V was shortened by 0 bases and J by 0 bases, with 6 bases between the two germline ends. CDR3 in amino acids: CASSYSSRSNQPQHF. The CDR3 DNA reads as TGTGCCAGCAGTTACTCGAGTCGTAGCAATCAGCCCCAGCATTTT.

The chain uses TRBV24-1 and TRBJ2-1; tentatively, D is TRBD2 (6 bases). V gave up 7 bases and J gave up 9 bases, with 30 bases separating them. CDR3 size: 18 residues. Germline V gene sequence: CDR1 KGHDR, CDR2 SFDVKD. The CDR3 coding sequence is TGTGCCACCAGGCCCAAACGGCTATCGGAGGGATCCGCCGGTGAGCAGTTCTTC. Protein sequence: CATRPKRLSEGSAGEQFF.

The V gene is TRBV6-4, the J gene TRBJ1-4, with TRBD1 as a possible D gene (5 bases). The CDR3 sequence is 15 residues long. Trimming took 4 bases from V and 6 from J, leaving 15 bases between them. Germline CDR1 is MRHNA and CDR2 is SNTAGT. As DNA, the CDR3 is TGTGCCAGCAGTGTGGGACTGGCCAGGTATGAAAAACTGTTTTTT. This codes for CASSVGLARYEKLFF.

The chain couples TRBV6-1 to TRBJ2-3; the match to TRBD1 covers 8 bases. This CDR3 is built from 14 residues. CDR1 is MNHNS and CDR2 is SASEGT in the germline V gene. Trimming cost V 3 bases and J 4 bases; bases outside gene matches: 3. In nucleotides, the CDR3 is TGTGCCAGCAGTGACAGGGGGCTGGCAGATACGCAGTATTTT. Protein: CASSDRGLADTQYF.

As concerns this clone: One junction end does not reproduce the germline sequence, and a read error may be involved. V gene TRBV4-2 combines with J gene TRBJ2-1; 13 bases are shared with TRBD2. CDR1 is LGHNA and CDR2 is YNFKEQ in the germline V gene. This CDR3 is 15 amino acids long. CDR3 sequence reads: CASSRTSGGANGQFF. DNA of the CDR3: TGTGCCAGCAGCCGTACTAGCGGGGGGGCCAATGGGCAGTTCTTC.

The chain carries TRBV5-1 and TRBJ2-2; TRBD2 might be the D (6 bases). CDR1 and CDR2 (germline): SGHRS, YFSETQ. Trimming cost V 5 bases and J 5 bases, with 22 bases left between them. The CDR3 is 17 amino acids. The CDR3 here is CASSESTLGTWTGELFF. The CDR3 DNA reads TGCGCCAGCAGTGAATCGACCCTGGGGACTTGGACCGGGGAGCTGTTTTTT.

The CDR3: CASSHTREWYEQYF. CDR3 nucleotide sequence: TGTGCCAGCAGCCACACGCGGGAGTGGTACGAGCAGTACTTC. This chain uses TRBV3-1 (or the pseudogene TRBV3-2) with TRBJ2-7; 7 bases map to TRBD2. The CDR3 is made up of 14 amino acids. J was trimmed by 4 bases and V by 3 bases; bases with no gene match: 6. Germline-derived CDR1 and CDR2 are LGHDT and YNNKEL (reference sequence).

The rearrangement links TRBV20-1 to TRBJ1-1; no reliable D call. Per germline, CDR1 DFQATT and CDR2 SNEGSKA (reference sequence). V was pared by 6 bases and J by 10 bases, with 12 bases between. The CDR3 has 10 residues. DNA for the CDR3: TGCAGTGCACTCCGAGAGGGAGCTTTCTTT. This codes for CSALREGAFF.

This chain connects TRBV20-1 to TRBJ2-7, with D perhaps TRBD1 (6 bases). CDR3 length: 11 amino acids. Trimming took 7 bases from V and 3 from J, leaving 10 bases between them. Germline CDR1 reads DFQATT; CDR2 reads SNEGSKA (reference sequence). CDR3 in amino acids: CSVGQYYEQYF. The DNA for the CDR3 is TGCAGTGTAGGACAGTACTACGAGCAGTACTTC.

The rearrangement joins TRBV15 to TRBJ2-7; perhaps TRBD1 as D (6 bases). CDR1 and CDR2 from the germline V gene are LNHNV and YYDKDF (reference sequence). V dropped 1 base and J dropped 4 bases, with 8 bases sitting between them. This CDR3 has 13 amino acids. CDR3 sequence reads: CATSRAQGYEQYF. The CDR3 DNA follows: TGTGCCACCAGCAGAGCCCAGGGGTACGAGCAGTACTTC. Based on the CDR3 plus reference TRBV15 and TRBJ2-7, the full variable domain is DAMVIQNPRYQVTQFGKPVTLSCSQTLNHNVMYWYQQKSSQAPKLLFHYYDKDFNNEADTPDNFQSRRPNTSFCFLDIRSPGLGDTAMYLCATSRAQGYEQYFGPGTRLTVT.

The rearrangement joins TRBV24-1 to TRBJ2-5, with 7 bases that match TRBD1. CDR1 is KGHDR and CDR2 is SFDVKD in the germline V gene. Trimming took 1 base from V and 1 from J; bases not matched to a gene: 8. This CDR3 spans 17 amino acids. The CDR3 loop is CATSDLGQGQSQETQYF. The CDR3 DNA is TGTGCCACCAGTGATTTAGGGCAGGGACAGTCCCAAGAGACCCAGTACTTC.

The rearrangement links TRBV5-8 to TRBJ2-1; a possible D gene is TRBD2 (5 bases). The ends were cut back, 3 bases at V and 0 bases at J, with 10 bases in the middle. The CDR3 is 15 residues long. Germline CDR1 is SGHTS and CDR2 is YDEGEE. CDR3 region: CASSSRGSSYNEQFF. Written as DNA, the CDR3 is TGTGCCAGCAGCTCCCGAGGGAGCTCCTACAATGAGCAGTTCTTC.

This chain links TRBV11-2 with TRBJ1-2; 7 nucleotides match TRBD1. Germline CDR1 is SGHAT and CDR2 is FQNNGV. After removal of 4 bases from V and 3 bases from J, the junction contained 8 bases not matched to a gene. The CDR3 covers 15 residues. The CDR3 region is CASSSLRGLDYGYTF. CDR3 nucleotides: TGTGCCAGCAGCTCACTTAGGGGGCTCGACTATGGCTACACCTTC.

The chain couples TRBV14 to TRBJ2-1, with D unresolved. Trimming removed 0 bases from V and 2 bases from J, with 11 bases in between. Germline V CDR1 and CDR2: SGHDN, FVKESK. The CDR3 loop spans 16 amino acids. As DNA, the CDR3 is TGTGCCAGCAGCCAAGATGGCAGTTATACCTACAATGAGCAGTTCTTC. It specifies CASSQDGSYTYNEQFF. Full variable domain (missing parts from reference TRBV14 and TRBJ2-1): EAGVTQFPSHSVIEKGQTVTLRCDPISGHDNLYWYRRVMGKEIKFLLHFVKESKQDESGMPNNRFLAERTGGTYSTLKVQPAELEDSGVYFCASSQDGSYTYNEQFFGPGTRLTVL.

This clone was counted a single time. This chain links TRBV29-1 with TRBJ1-2; 9 bases agree with TRBD1. The CDR3 runs to 12 residues. The V gene end was trimmed by 7 bases and the J gene end by 5 bases; junction bases not matched to a gene: 5. CDR1 is SQVTM and CDR2 is ANQGSEA in the germline V gene. The CDR3 nucleotides are TGCAGCGCGGGACAGGGAGGGTATGGCTACACCTTC. Translating it yields CSAGQGGYGYTF.

The CDR3 DNA follows: TGTGCCAGTAGCCTTTGGAGTTCAAGGGGCACTGAAGCTTTCTTT. Translation: CASSLWSSRGTEAFF. The gene calls are TRBV19 and TRBJ1-1; tentative D call: TRBD1 (5 bases). With 6 bases removed from V and 4 bases from J, the gap between germline ends came to 18 bases. The CDR3 contains 15 residues. Germline V gene data show CDR1 as LNHDA and CDR2 as SQIVND (reference sequence).

The V gene is TRBV13, the J gene TRBJ2-5; D is uncertain. The CDR3 consists of 14 residues. From germline, CDR1 is PRHDT and CDR2 FYEKMQ (reference sequence). Deletions cut 8 bases from V and 4 bases from J, with 17 bases between. DNA of the CDR3: TGTGCCAGCCGATTAGGGAACTCGGGAGAGACCCAGTACTTC. Protein sequence: CASRLGNSGETQYF.